The rows below give T cell receptor beta chains drawn from one sample of a study of blood T cells in healthy people across ages. Each CDR3 protein gets one entry after TCRdb re-called the 5' RACE reads with MiXCR. The sample has 650,000 to 900,000 distinct CDR3 sequences, around two thirds seen once. The source material was blood. These receptors all come from a man aged 30 to 39 in good health. CDR3s include the opening cysteine and the closing phenylalanine or tryptophan. The D gene is left open where the match is weak. The size entry is marked missing in some rows and otherwise reads once, few, many or a size class.

TRBD2	TRBV29-1	-	TRBJ2-1	CSVRSGGDNEQFF	TGCAGCGTTCGTAGCGGGGGGGACAATGAGCAGTTCTTC
TRBD2	TRBV12-3/TRBV12-4	-	TRBJ2-1	CASSKGLAGPGSYNEQFF	TGTGCCAGCAGCAAGGGACTAGCGGGTCCAGGCTCCTACAATGAGCAGTTCTTC
TRBD1	TRBV9	-	TRBJ2-2	CASSPTGGATGELFF	TGTGCCAGCAGCCCTACAGGGGGCGCAACCGGGGAGCTGTTTTTT
-	TRBV7-3	few	TRBJ2-5	CASSLSGGLQETQYF	TGTGCCAGCAGCTTATCGGGGGGCCTCCAAGAGACCCAGTACTTC
-	TRBV27	-	TRBJ2-4	CASGRGPKNIQYF	TGTGCCAGCGGGCGGGGCCCCAAAAACATTCAGTACTTC
-	TRBV6-2/TRBV6-3	-	TRBJ2-5	CASRPQVTVEQYF	TGTGCCAGCAGGCCACAGGTTACGGTGGAGCAGTACTTC
-	TRBV7-2	few	TRBJ2-7	CASSLYTEQYF	TGTGCCAGCAGCTTGTACACCGAGCAGTACTTC
-	TRBV25-1	-	TRBJ2-1	CASSADRRSSYNEQFF	TGTGCCAGCAGTGCAGACAGGAGGAGCTCCTACAATGAGCAGTTCTTC
TRBD1	TRBV29-1	-	TRBJ1-6	CSVGPDREDSPLHF	TGCAGCGTTGGCCCGGACAGGGAGGATTCACCCCTCCACTTT
-	TRBV2	-	TRBJ2-7	CASGTGRGDYEQYF	TGTGCCAGCGGCACGGGACGGGGTGACTACGAGCAGTACTTC
-	TRBV29-1	-	TRBJ2-3	CSVFPGGDTQYF	TGCAGCGTTTTTCCGGGCGGAGATACGCAGTATTTT
-	TRBV5-1	-	TRBJ1-5	CASSLAGGEGQPQHF	TGCGCCAGCAGCTTGGCCGGGGGGGAGGGTCAGCCCCAGCATTTT
-	TRBV12-3/TRBV12-4	-	TRBJ1-2	CASSSRGEGYTF	TGTGCCAGCAGTTCCCGGGGGGAGGGCTACACCTTC
TRBD2	TRBV28	-	TRBJ2-1	CASSLIGGGGSYNEQFF	TGTGCCAGCAGTTTAATCGGGGGGGGCGGCTCCTACAATGAGCAGTTCTTC
TRBD2	TRBV9	-	TRBJ2-3	CASSAGTTGDTQYF	TGTGCCAGCAGCGCCGGGACTACCGGTGATACGCAGTATTTT
-	TRBV6-2/TRBV6-3	-	TRBJ2-7	CASSYLDFPYEQYF	TGTGCCAGCAGTTACCTGGACTTCCCCTACGAGCAGTACTTC
-	TRBV27	-	TRBJ2-5	CASSLYTGSGTQYF	TGTGCCAGCAGTTTATATACAGGCAGTGGGACCCAGTACTTC
TRBD1	TRBV12-3/TRBV12-4	-	TRBJ2-1	CASATQGQRQFF	TGTGCCAGCGCGACTCAGGGACAGCGGCAGTTCTTC
-	TRBV28	-	TRBJ2-7	CASTYTGHPYEQYF	TGTGCCAGCACATACACGGGACACCCCTACGAGCAGTACTTC
-	TRBV20-1	-	TRBJ2-7	CSARKVYEQYF	TGCAGTGCTAGAAAGGTGTACGAGCAGTACTTC
-	TRBV9	-	TRBJ1-2	CASSVEGKGYTF	TGTGCCAGCAGCGTAGAAGGGAAAGGCTACACCTTC
-	TRBV5-1	few	TRBJ1-1	CASSLDVGLNTEAFF	TGCGCCAGCAGCTTGGATGTAGGACTGAACACTGAAGCTTTCTTT
-	TRBV7-2	-	TRBJ2-1	CASSLVGGISYNEQFF	TGTGCCAGCAGCTTAGTCGGGGGTATATCCTACAATGAGCAGTTCTTC
TRBD1	TRBV6-2/TRBV6-3	-	TRBJ1-2	CASSRTGDGGYTF	TGTGCCAGCAGCCGTACAGGGGATGGCGGCTACACCTTC
-	TRBV7-2	-	TRBJ1-5	CASSQGVANQPQHF	TGTGCCAGCAGCCAGGGAGTGGCCAATCAGCCCCAGCATTTT
-	TRBV4-3	few	TRBJ2-3	CASSQEDSRGLTADTQYF	TGCGCCAGCAGCCAAGAGGATTCCAGGGGTTTGACTGCAGATACGCAGTATTTT
-	TRBV20-1	few	TRBJ2-3	CSARDGNRGTDTQYF	TGCAGTGCTAGAGATGGCAACAGGGGCACAGATACGCAGTATTTT
-	TRBV9	-	TRBJ2-3	CASSLRDSRTSTDTQYF	TGTGCCAGCAGCCTAAGGGACTCTAGAACCAGCACAGATACGCAGTATTTT
-	TRBV6-2/TRBV6-3	-	TRBJ1-6	CANKTDAYNSPLHF	TGTGCCAACAAGACCGACGCCTATAATTCACCCCTCCACTTT
TRBD1	TRBV3-1	-	TRBJ1-1	CASSRIQGDTEAFF	TGTGCCAGCAGCCGAATACAGGGGGACACTGAAGCTTTCTTT
-	TRBV20-1	-	TRBJ1-6	CSATNKGSYNSPLHF	TGCAGTGCGACCAATAAAGGCTCCTATAATTCACCCCTCCACTTT
TRBD1	TRBV30	once	TRBJ2-7	CAANRDSHYEQYF	TGTGCCGCAAACCGGGACAGTCACTACGAGCAGTACTTC
-	TRBV12-3/TRBV12-4	-	TRBJ2-1	CASSFSQGLNNEQFF	TGTGCCAGCAGTTTTAGTCAGGGGTTAAACAATGAGCAGTTCTTC
-	TRBV24-1	-	TRBJ2-2	CATSDQSFAGELFF	TGTGCCACCAGTGACCAGAGTTTCGCCGGGGAGCTGTTTTTT
-	TRBV2	-	TRBJ2-7	CASSEVPVLSSYEQYF	TGTGCCAGCAGTGAAGTGCCCGTATTAAGCTCCTACGAGCAGTACTTC
-	TRBV4-2	-	TRBJ1-3	CASSQPTLSSGNTIYF	TGTGCCAGCAGCCAACCGACACTTAGCTCTGGAAACACCATATATTTT
TRBD1	TRBV12-3/TRBV12-4	-	TRBJ2-7	CASSFRAGGFKADEQYF	TGTGCCAGCAGTTTCAGGGCAGGGGGCTTTAAAGCTGACGAGCAGTACTTC
-	TRBV6-2/TRBV6-3	-	TRBJ2-7	CASSYSWEQYF	TGTGCCAGCAGTTACTCGTGGGAGCAGTACTTC
-	TRBV29-1	-	TRBJ1-1	CSVEEGVTEAFF	TGCAGCGTTGAAGAGGGGGTCACTGAAGCTTTCTTT
TRBD2	TRBV10-3	-	TRBJ2-1	CAIRLAGGLYNEQFF	TGTGCCATCAGGCTAGCGGGGGGCCTTTACAATGAGCAGTTCTTC
-	TRBV29-1	-	TRBJ2-1	CSVVGQGQIRLYNEQFF	TGCAGCGTTGTTGGGCAGGGGCAGATCCGCTTGTACAATGAGCAGTTCTTC
TRBD1	TRBV9	-	TRBJ2-3	CASSVRGQSTDTQYF	TGTGCCAGCAGCGTAAGGGGGCAGAGCACAGATACGCAGTATTTT
TRBD2	TRBV20-1	-	TRBJ2-1	CSARHPSGGLYNEQFF	TGCAGTGCTAGGCACCCTAGCGGGGGCCTCTACAATGAGCAGTTCTTC
TRBD1	TRBV10-1	-	TRBJ1-2	CASSVERGLSKGYTF	TGCGCCAGCAGTGTGGAGAGGGGGCTGAGTAAAGGCTACACCTTC
-	TRBV29-1	-	TRBJ1-2	CSVEDQYGNYGYTF	TGCAGCGTTGAAGACCAATACGGGAACTATGGCTACACCTTC
TRBD1	TRBV15	-	TRBJ2-6	CATSRVQGTVSWGNSGANVLTF	TGTGCCACCAGCAGAGTCCAGGGGACAGTTTCCTGGGGGAACTCTGGGGCCAACGTCCTGACTTTC
-	TRBV5-6	-	TRBJ2-3	CASSLAVSGSTDTQYF	TGTGCCAGCAGCTTGGCCGTTAGCGGCAGCACAGATACGCAGTATTTT
TRBD1	TRBV3-1	few	TRBJ2-1	CASSLRQGGEQFF	TGTGCCAGCAGCCTTCGACAGGGGGGCGAGCAGTTCTTC
TRBD1	TRBV2	few	TRBJ2-7	CASSEDRGEDEQYF	TGTGCCAGCAGTGAAGACAGGGGGGAGGACGAGCAGTACTTC
-	TRBV6-2/TRBV6-3	-	TRBJ2-7	CASSLSATYEQYF	TGTGCCAGCAGTTTGAGTGCGACCTACGAGCAGTACTTC
-	TRBV5-1	few	TRBJ2-2	CASSVQTNTGELFF	TGCGCCAGCAGCGTACAGACGAACACCGGGGAGCTGTTTTTT
TRBD1	TRBV12-3/TRBV12-4	-	TRBJ2-7	CASRRAGQGIYEQYF	TGTGCCAGCAGGCGGGCCGGACAGGGGATCTACGAGCAGTACTTC
-	TRBV7-9	few	TRBJ2-4	CASSPLPGNIQYF	TGTGCCAGCAGCCCTCTCCCTGGAAACATTCAGTACTTC
TRBD2	TRBV14	-	TRBJ2-5	CASSIAGRGTQYF	TGTGCCAGCAGCATAGCGGGGCGCGGGACCCAGTACTTC
-	TRBV12-3/TRBV12-4	-	TRBJ2-7	CASSLGIEQYF	TGTGCCAGCAGTTTAGGGATCGAGCAGTACTTC